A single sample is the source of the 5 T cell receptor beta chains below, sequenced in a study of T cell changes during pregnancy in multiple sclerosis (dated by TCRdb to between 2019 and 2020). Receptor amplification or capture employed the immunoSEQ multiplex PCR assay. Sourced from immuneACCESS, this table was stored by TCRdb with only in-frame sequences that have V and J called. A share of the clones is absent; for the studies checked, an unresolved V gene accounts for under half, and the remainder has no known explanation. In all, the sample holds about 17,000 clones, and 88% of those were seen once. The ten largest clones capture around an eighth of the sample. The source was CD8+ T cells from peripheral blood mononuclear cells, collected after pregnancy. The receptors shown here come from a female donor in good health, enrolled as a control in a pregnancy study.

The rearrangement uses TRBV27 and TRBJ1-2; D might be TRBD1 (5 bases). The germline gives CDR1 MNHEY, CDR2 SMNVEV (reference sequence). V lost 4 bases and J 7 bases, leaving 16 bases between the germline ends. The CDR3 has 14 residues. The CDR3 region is CASSSPLDSGGYTF. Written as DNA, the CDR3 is TGTGCCAGCAGTTCCCCCCTAGACAGTGGTGGCTACACCTTC.

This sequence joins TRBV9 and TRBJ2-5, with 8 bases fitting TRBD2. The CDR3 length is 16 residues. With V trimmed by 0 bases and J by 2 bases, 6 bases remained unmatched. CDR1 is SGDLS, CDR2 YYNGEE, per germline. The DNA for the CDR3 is TGTGCCAGCAGCGTAGCGGAAGCGGGGGCACAAGAGACCCAGTACTTC. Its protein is CASSVAEAGAQETQYF.

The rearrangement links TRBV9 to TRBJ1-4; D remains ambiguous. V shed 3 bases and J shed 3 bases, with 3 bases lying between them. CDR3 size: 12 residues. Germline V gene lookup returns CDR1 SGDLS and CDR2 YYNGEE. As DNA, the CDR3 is TGTGCCAGCAGCGCCTCTAATGAAAAACTGTTTTTT. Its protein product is CASSASNEKLFF.

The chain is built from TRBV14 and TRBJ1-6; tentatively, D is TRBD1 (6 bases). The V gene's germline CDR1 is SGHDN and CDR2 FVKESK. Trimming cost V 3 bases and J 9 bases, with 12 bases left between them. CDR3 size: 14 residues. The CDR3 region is CASSQLTGASPLHF. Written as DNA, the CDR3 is TGTGCCAGCAGCCAGCTGACAGGCGCTTCACCCCTCCACTTT. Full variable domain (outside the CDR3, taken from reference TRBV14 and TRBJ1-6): EAGVTQFPSHSVIEKGQTVTLRCDPISGHDNLYWYRRVMGKEIKFLLHFVKESKQDESGMPNNRFLAERTGGTYSTLKVQPAELEDSGVYFCASSQLTGASPLHFGNGTRLTVT.

Here the CDR3 DNA reads TGTGCCAGCAGTCCGACCCCCGGGTCGGGGGAGGAGACCCAGTACTTC. It encodes CASSPTPGSGEETQYF. The chain carries TRBV27 and TRBJ2-5; D perhaps matches TRBD2 (6 bases). Germline CDR1 MNHEY, CDR2 SMNVEV (reference sequence). The germline V and J ends were trimmed by 5 bases and 5 bases, with 21 bases remaining between them. This CDR3 has 16 amino acids.